The source of this T cell receptor beta chain is a study of neurological immune-mediated disorders. This clonotype was found many times. Its antigen is still unknown. Unsorted libraries came from 2 million PBMCs stored at -80 °C. There are 15 residues in the CDR3. The V end lost 8 bases, the J end lost 1 base, and 16 bases lay between the germline ends. CDR1 MNHEY and CDR2 SMNVEV come from the germline V gene (reference sequence). General study results and limits: Multiple sclerosis patients had less TCR clonal expansion than even healthy controls, unlike HTLV-1-associated myelopathy.

The team produced cDNA through 5'RACE using 10-nucleotide random UMIs. TCRdb redid the calling of the 5' RACE reads with MiXCR, one entry per CDR3 protein. The sample consists of 20,000 to 25,000 distinct CDR3 sequences, about 15% of them appearing once. Source material: PBMCs. The receptor comes from a female donor with HTLV-1-associated myelopathy (HAM/TSP). V is TRBV27 and J is TRBJ2-3; possible D gene TRBD1, 6 bases. The CDR3 DNA sequence: TGTGCCAGCGAATTAACAGGGTACGGCACAGATACGCAGTATTTT. It is translated as CASELTGYGTDTQYF.